This T cell receptor beta chain was sequenced in a study of T cell changes during pregnancy in multiple sclerosis. The table came from immunoSEQ multiplex PCR; TCRdb's copy has only in-frame clones and leaves some out. The top ten clones hold 0.35% to 0.45% of a sample with about 59,000 clones, 93% of them seen once. V was clipped by 0 bases and J by 3 bases, with 6 bases between them. This CDR3 has 13 amino acids. The germline gives CDR1 SGHRS, CDR2 YFSETQ. The receptor's source is a female donor with multiple sclerosis, enrolled in a pregnancy study. This specimen was CD4+ T cells from peripheral blood mononuclear cells, taken before pregnancy. The rearrangement links TRBV5-1 to TRBJ1-2; D is undetermined. The CDR3 is CASSLVADYGYTF. The CDR3 DNA reads TGCGCCAGCAGCTTGGTGGCAGACTATGGCTACACCTTC.